The 24 T cell receptor beta chains reported below all come from one sample, sequenced in a study of identical twins. TCRdb independently ran MiXCR on the 5' RACE reads; one entry per CDR3 protein. Of roughly 220,000 distinct CDR3 sequences listed, 5.5% to 7.5% are singletons. This sample also appeared in a second study, on T cells expressing NK-cell markers.

Sequencing was done on a sample of CD8+ T cells sorted from blood. Receptors originate from a woman younger than 30 in good health.

Many counts were recorded for this clonotype. The chain is built from TRBV5-1 and TRBJ2-1, with 7 positions matching TRBD2. The CDR3 is 16 amino acids. CDR1 is SGHRS, CDR2 YFSETQ, per germline. Losses at the gene ends were 7 bases for V and 2 bases for J; bases not matched to a gene: 12. The CDR3 region is CASWVRAGEPYNEQFF. For the CDR3, the DNA is TGCGCCAGCTGGGTACGGGCGGGAGAGCCCTACAATGAGCAGTTCTTC.

This clonotype has ten or more counts. V is TRBV7-8 and J is TRBJ2-3, with no clear D. The CDR3 extends over 13 amino acids. The germline gives CDR1 SGHVS, CDR2 FQNEAQ. The V and J ends lost 4 bases and 7 bases respectively, with 12 bases between them. In nucleotides, the CDR3 is TGTGCCAGCAGCTCGAGTTCTATCTATACGCAGTATTTT. Amino acid sequence: CASSSSSIYTQYF.

This clonotype was detected only a few times. The chain uses TRBV20-1 and TRBJ2-1; tentative D call: TRBD2 (6 bases). This CDR3 comprises 14 residues. Trimming took off 4 bases at V and 6 bases at J, with 16 bases between the two ends. Germline CDR1 DFQATT, CDR2 SNEGSKA (reference sequence). The CDR3 sequence is CSATSASAGNEQFF. The CDR3 DNA follows: TGCAGTGCTACTTCGGCTAGCGCGGGCAATGAGCAGTTCTTC.

This clonotype was seen only once. The chain joins TRBV2 to TRBJ2-7; 9 bases agree with TRBD1. Trimming removed 7 bases from V and 4 bases from J; junction bases left unmatched: 8. The CDR3 extends over 14 amino acids. CDR1 is SNHLY and CDR2 is FYNNEI in the germline V gene. The CDR3 is CASTPGQGLYEQYF. CDR3 sequence (DNA): TGTGCCAGCACCCCAGGACAGGGGTTATACGAGCAGTACTTC.

This clonotype was seen only a few times. The CDR3 loop reads CASSLIGEVDTQYF. The CDR3 bases are TGTGCCAGCAGTTTAATAGGGGAGGTGGATACGCAGTATTTT. V gene TRBV12-3 or TRBV12-4 combines with J gene TRBJ2-3; D is possibly TRBD2 (6 bases). The CDR3 is 14 amino acids. V gave up 2 bases and J gave up 6 bases, with 12 bases separating them.

The genes are TRBV5-1 and TRBJ2-5; 12 nucleotides line up with TRBD2. This CDR3 spans 14 amino acids. The V gene's germline CDR1 is SGHRS and CDR2 YFSETQ. The J segment lost 5 bases and the V segment lost 2 bases, leaving 1 base of the junction unmatched. The CDR3 spells CASSFLAGGETQYF. The CDR3 coding sequence is TGCGCCAGCAGCTTTCTAGCGGGAGGGGAGACCCAGTACTTC.

This chain links TRBV27 with TRBJ1-2; 8 bases are a match to TRBD1. The junction had 3 bases not matched to a gene; V was cut back by 3 bases and J by 0 bases. This CDR3 is 15 amino acids long. The germline gives CDR1 MNHEY, CDR2 SMNVEV (reference sequence). The CDR3 here is CASSLSRGPNYGYTF. DNA for the CDR3: TGTGCCAGCAGTTTGTCCAGGGGGCCTAACTATGGCTACACCTTC.

In this sample, this clonotype turned up a few times. The chain is built from TRBV30 and TRBJ2-2; D is uncertain. V dropped 2 bases and J dropped 8 bases, with 9 bases sitting between them. The CDR3 is made up of 12 amino acids. Germline V gene lookup returns CDR1 GTSNPN and CDR2 SVGIG (reference sequence). The CDR3 DNA reads TGTGCCTGGAGTACCCCCACGGGGGAGCTGTTTTTT. Protein product: CAWSTPTGELFF.

The V gene is TRBV6-2 or TRBV6-3, the J gene TRBJ2-6; D not certain. V lost 10 bases to trimming and J lost 1 base, with 11 bases between them. The CDR3 length is 14 residues. Per the germline V gene, CDR1 is MNHEY and CDR2 is SVGEGT. As DNA, the CDR3 is TGTGCCATCACTCTTACATCTGGGGCCAACGTCCTGACTTTC. Residues: CAITLTSGANVLTF.

This clonotype was counted ten times or more. One junction end disagrees with the germline gene, perhaps due to a read error. The chain combines TRBV5-1 with TRBJ2-5, with TRBD2 as a possible D gene (6 bases). Germline-derived CDR1 and CDR2 are SGHRS and YFSETQ. There are 16 residues in the CDR3. The CDR3 sequence is CASSLVRDDAQGTQYF. The CDR3 bases are TGCGCCAGCAGCTTGGTGCGGGACGATGCCCAAGGGACCCAGTACTTC.

In its sample, this clonotype was seen many times. The gene calls are TRBV12-3 or TRBV12-4 and TRBJ1-2, with unresolved D. The CDR3 consists of 13 residues. Trimming left V 3 bases short and J 6 bases short, with 11 bases between. The CDR3 DNA is TGTGCCAGCAGTTTTTTAGCGGGGAATGGCTACACCTTC. It specifies CASSFLAGNGYTF.

V usage is TRBV4-1 and J usage is TRBJ2-7, with D perhaps being TRBD1 or TRBD2 (5 bases each). With 0 bases removed from V and 3 bases from J, the gap between germline ends came to 12 bases. Germline V gene data show CDR1 as MGHRA and CDR2 as YSYEKL. The CDR3 contains 15 residues. The CDR3 reads CASSQERGSNYEQYF. The CDR3, as DNA: TGCGCCAGCAGCCAAGAACGGGGCAGCAACTACGAGCAGTACTTC.

Of note for this clonotype: Germline is not matched at one junction end, which may reflect a read error. This chain connects TRBV28 to TRBJ1-2; a possible D gene is TRBD1 (5 bases). The CDR3 covers 12 residues. Germline V gives CDR1 MDHEN, CDR2 SYDVKM. The CDR3 is CASRGGTYSYTF. CDR3 nucleotides: TGTGCCAGCAGGGGGGGGACCTATAGCTACACCTTC.

Concerning this clonotype: A read error may produce the germline difference seen at one junction end. The chain links TRBV4-1 to TRBJ2-7, with 8 nucleotides matching TRBD2. The CDR3 extends over 15 amino acids. Germline V gives CDR1 MGHRA, CDR2 YSYEKL. The CDR3 region is CSSSQESSGGYEQYF. The CDR3 DNA follows: TGCTCCAGCAGCCAAGAATCCAGCGGGGGCTACGAGCAGTACTTC.

This clonotype was recorded a few times. The chain joins TRBV10-3 to TRBJ2-1; D may be TRBD2 (7 bases). Germline V gene data show CDR1 as ENHRY and CDR2 as SYGVKD. Trimming cost V 0 bases and J 10 bases, with 16 bases left between them. This CDR3 is built from 15 residues. The CDR3 bases are TGTGCCATCAGTGAGTCGGGGGGGCCGGTTGGCGAGCAGTTCTTC. As protein: CAISESGGPVGEQFF.

This clonotype was seen many times. J is TRBJ2-1 and V is TRBV27; TRBD2 agrees at 7 bases. From germline, CDR1 is MNHEY and CDR2 SMNVEV (reference sequence). The ends lost 8 bases at V and 15 bases at J; junction bases unmatched: 1. The CDR3 runs 8 residues. Written as DNA, the CDR3 is TGTGCCAGCGGGGGGGGGTTCTTC. Translating gives CASGGGFF.

The J gene is TRBJ2-5, the V gene TRBV7-2; a weak D match, TRBD2 (5 bases). The V gene lost 1 base and the J gene lost 4 bases, with 13 bases spanning the gap. This CDR3 contains 15 residues. CDR1 is SGHTA and CDR2 is FQGNSA in the germline V gene. The CDR3 here is CASSLGVRDLETQYF. The CDR3 DNA is TGTGCCAGCAGCTTAGGGGTCCGGGATTTAGAGACCCAGTACTTC. The whole variable domain, remainder taken from reference TRBV7-2 and TRBJ2-5, is GAGVSQSPSNKVTEKGKDVELRCDPISGHTALYWYRQSLGQGLEFLIYFQGNSAPDKSGLPSDRFSAERTGGSVSTLTIQRTQQEDSAVYLCASSLGVRDLETQYFGPGTRLLVL.

This clonotype has just a few counts. The chain couples TRBV7-9 to TRBJ1-1; D might be TRBD1 (5 bases). Germline CDR1 SEHNR, CDR2 FQNEAQ (reference sequence). V lost 0 bases to trimming and J lost 2 bases, with 10 bases between them. This CDR3 is built from 15 residues. The CDR3 protein is CASSLAGGRNTEAFF. The CDR3 DNA sequence: TGTGCCAGCAGCTTAGCGGGGGGTCGCAACACTGAAGCTTTCTTT.

This chain uses TRBV5-6 with TRBJ2-5; TRBD1 or TRBD2 may be the D gene (5 bases each). Trimming pared 4 bases from V and 9 bases from J, leaving 13 bases between. This CDR3 is 12 amino acids long. Germline V CDR1 and CDR2: SGHDT, YYEEEE. The CDR3 DNA sequence: TGTGCCAGCAGCCCCGGGGCTCGGGCCCAGTACTTC. This encodes CASSPGARAQYF.

The chain is built from TRBV20-1 and TRBJ2-7, with TRBD2 matching 11 bases. This CDR3 spans 13 amino acids. V was clipped by 5 bases and J by 2 bases; unmatched bases: 2. CDR1 is DFQATT, CDR2 SNEGSKA, per germline (reference sequence). The CDR3 sequence is CSAEGLAAYEQYF. The CDR3 DNA reads as TGCAGTGCTGAGGGACTAGCGGCCTACGAGCAGTACTTC.

This clonotype was counted many times. The CDR3 DNA reads TGTGCCAGCAGTTTCGGGGCAGGTCCCTACGAGCAGTACTTC. Translating it yields CASSFGAGPYEQYF. The V and J genes are TRBV12-3 or TRBV12-4 and TRBJ2-7; D assignment may be TRBD1 or TRBD2 (5 bases each). The CDR3 runs 14 residues. Trimming removed 3 bases at V and 2 bases at J, with 11 bases between.

This clonotype was counted ten times or more. The chain carries TRBV5-1 and TRBJ2-7; 10 nucleotides align to TRBD2. Germline V lookup: CDR1 SGHRS, CDR2 YFSETQ. The CDR3 runs 14 residues. J gave up 4 bases and V 3 bases, and 4 bases lay outside the gene matches. The CDR3 is CASSSGLAVYEQYF. The DNA of the CDR3 is TGCGCCAGCAGCTCCGGACTAGCGGTTTACGAGCAGTACTTC.

The chain joins TRBV27 to TRBJ2-6, with 8 nucleotides matching TRBD1. Germline assignment: CDR1 MNHEY and CDR2 SMNVEV (reference sequence). The V gene end was trimmed by 5 bases and the J gene end by 0 bases; junction bases not matched to a gene: 6. The CDR3 has 17 residues. The CDR3 DNA is TGTGCCAGCAGTCCCCGGGACAGGCTCTCTGGGGCCAACGTCCTGACTTTC. It codes for CASSPRDRLSGANVLTF.

The chain is built from TRBV6-2 or TRBV6-3 and TRBJ2-1; 11 positions match TRBD2. Germline-derived CDR1 and CDR2 are MNHEY and SVGEGT. CDR3 length: 15 amino acids. V was pared by 6 bases and J by 7 bases, with 8 bases of the junction left unmatched. CDR3 sequence: CASSLTIAGGNEQFF. CDR3 nucleotides: TGTGCCAGCAGCCTGACTATAGCGGGAGGGAATGAGCAGTTCTTC.